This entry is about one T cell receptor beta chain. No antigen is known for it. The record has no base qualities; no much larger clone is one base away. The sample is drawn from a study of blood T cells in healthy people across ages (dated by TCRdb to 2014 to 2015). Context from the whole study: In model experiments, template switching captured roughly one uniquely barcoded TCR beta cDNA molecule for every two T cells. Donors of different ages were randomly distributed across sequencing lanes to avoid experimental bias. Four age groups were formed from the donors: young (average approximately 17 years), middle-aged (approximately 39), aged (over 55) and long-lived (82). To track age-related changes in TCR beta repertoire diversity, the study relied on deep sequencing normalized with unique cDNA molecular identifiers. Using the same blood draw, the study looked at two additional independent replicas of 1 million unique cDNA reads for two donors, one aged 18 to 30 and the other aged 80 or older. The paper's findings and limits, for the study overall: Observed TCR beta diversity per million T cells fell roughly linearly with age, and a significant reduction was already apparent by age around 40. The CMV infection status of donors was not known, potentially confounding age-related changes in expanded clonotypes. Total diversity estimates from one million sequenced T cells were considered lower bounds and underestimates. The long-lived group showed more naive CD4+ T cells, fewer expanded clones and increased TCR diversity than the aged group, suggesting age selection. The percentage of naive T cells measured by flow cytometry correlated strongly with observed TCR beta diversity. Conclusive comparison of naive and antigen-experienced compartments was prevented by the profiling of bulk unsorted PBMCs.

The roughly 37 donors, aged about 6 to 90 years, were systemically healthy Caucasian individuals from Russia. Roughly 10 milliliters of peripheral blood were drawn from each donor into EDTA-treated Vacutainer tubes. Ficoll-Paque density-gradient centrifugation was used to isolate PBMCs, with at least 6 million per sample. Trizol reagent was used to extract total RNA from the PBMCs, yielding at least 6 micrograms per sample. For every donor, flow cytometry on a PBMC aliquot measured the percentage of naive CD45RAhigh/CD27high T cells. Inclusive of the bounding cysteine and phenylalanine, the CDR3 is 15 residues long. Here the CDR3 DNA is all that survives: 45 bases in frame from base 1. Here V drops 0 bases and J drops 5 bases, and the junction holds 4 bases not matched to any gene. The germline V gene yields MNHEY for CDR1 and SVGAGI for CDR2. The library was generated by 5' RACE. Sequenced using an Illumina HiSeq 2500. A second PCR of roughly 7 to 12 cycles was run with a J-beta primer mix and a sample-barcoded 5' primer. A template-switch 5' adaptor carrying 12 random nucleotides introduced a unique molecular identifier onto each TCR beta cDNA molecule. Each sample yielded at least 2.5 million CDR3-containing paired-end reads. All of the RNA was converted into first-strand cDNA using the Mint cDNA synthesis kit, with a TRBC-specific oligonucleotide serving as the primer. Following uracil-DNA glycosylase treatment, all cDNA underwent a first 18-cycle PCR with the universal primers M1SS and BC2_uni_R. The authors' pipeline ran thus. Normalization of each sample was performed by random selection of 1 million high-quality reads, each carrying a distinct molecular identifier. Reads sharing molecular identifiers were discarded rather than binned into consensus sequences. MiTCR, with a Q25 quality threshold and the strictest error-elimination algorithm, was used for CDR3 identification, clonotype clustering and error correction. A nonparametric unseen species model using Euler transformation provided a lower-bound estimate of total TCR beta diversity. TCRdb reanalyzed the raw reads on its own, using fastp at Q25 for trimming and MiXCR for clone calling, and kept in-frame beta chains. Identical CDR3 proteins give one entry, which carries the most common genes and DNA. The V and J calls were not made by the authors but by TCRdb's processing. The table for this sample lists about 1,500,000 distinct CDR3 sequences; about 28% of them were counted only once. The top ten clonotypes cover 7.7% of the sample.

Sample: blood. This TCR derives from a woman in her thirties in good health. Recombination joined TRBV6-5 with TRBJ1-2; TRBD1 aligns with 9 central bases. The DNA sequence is TGTGCCAGCAGTTACTCGGACAGGGGAGGATATGGCTACACCTTC. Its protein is CASSYSDRGGYGYTF.